Shown below are 9 T cell receptor beta chains from a single sample sequenced in a study of T cells in Graves' hyperthyroidism and ophthalmopathy. Amplified regions were TCR beta CDR3 sequences from RNA transcripts. An initial round of RT-PCR targeting the TCR CDR3 relied on the HTBI primer set. TCRdb re-called the multiplex PCR reads with MiXCR, one entry per CDR3 protein. The sample has about 380,000 distinct CDR3 sequences; 18% are singletons. The material sequenced was blood. Receptor source: a man between 18 and 29 years old with Graves' ophthalmopathy.

J is TRBJ2-5 and V is TRBV14; D may be TRBD1 (6 bases). This CDR3 has 18 amino acids. Germline-derived CDR1 and CDR2 are SGHDN and FVKESK. Trimming stripped 0 bases from V and 1 base from J, with 18 bases between. This chain's CDR3 is CASSQERGRGSLQETQYF. The CDR3 DNA sequence: TGTGCCAGCAGCCAAGAAAGGGGGAGAGGGTCGCTCCAAGAGACCCAGTACTTC.

This clonotype showed up just once. With a much larger clone just one base away, this may be a read error. The chain combines TRBV12-3 or TRBV12-4 with TRBJ2-2; TRBD2 is a possible D gene (5 bases). CDR3 length: 12 residues. CDR3 loop: CASCMNTGEPFF. CDR3 in DNA: TGTGCCAGCTGCATGAACACCGGGGAGCCGTTTTTT.

The rearrangement uses TRBV4-1 and TRBJ2-6; D is perhaps TRBD2 (6 bases). Trimming shortened V by 0 bases and J by 6 bases, and 12 bases separated the two germline ends. CDR1 and CDR2 from the germline V gene are MGHRA and YSYEKL. This CDR3 comprises 16 residues. CDR3 sequence reads: CASSQDWGEEANVLTF. CDR3 sequence (DNA): TGCGCCAGCAGCCAAGATTGGGGGGAAGAGGCCAACGTCCTGACTTTC.

This clonotype was picked up many times. This chain uses TRBV5-1 with TRBJ2-1, with a tentative D call TRBD2 (5 bases). CDR1 and CDR2 from the germline V gene are SGHRS and YFSETQ. The CDR3 has 15 residues. V dropped 4 bases and J dropped 4 bases, with 15 bases sitting between them. The CDR3 sequence: CASSLGDYPYNEQFF. The CDR3 nucleotides read TGCGCCAGCAGCCTAGGTGACTACCCATACAATGAGCAGTTCTTC.

Details on this clonotype: Since a much larger clone is just one base distant, this may be a read error. The chain recombines TRBV24-1 with TRBJ2-1; TRBD2 matches at 9 bases. Matching the DNA end better, TRBJ2-7 makes the J call doubtful. The CDR3 sequence is 14 residues long. Germline V gene sequence: CDR1 KGHDR, CDR2 SFDVKD. The CDR3 loop is CATSDLSGGNEQYF. The CDR3 coding sequence is TGTGCCACCAGTGACCTTAGCGGGGGCAATGAGCAGTACTTC.

In its sample, this clonotype was seen many times. The chain couples TRBV11-2 to TRBJ1-1; D gene uncertain. The germline gives CDR1 SGHAT, CDR2 FQNNGV. The ends were cut back, 6 bases at V and 2 bases at J, with 19 bases in the middle. This CDR3 is built from 16 residues. CDR3 loop: CASSLRGGLLNTEAFF. CDR3 DNA sequence: TGTGCCAGCAGTCTCCGGGGTGGGCTCCTCAACACTGAAGCTTTCTTT.

This chain joins TRBV24-1 and TRBJ2-1; 8 nucleotides align to TRBD1. This CDR3 comprises 13 residues. Germline V CDR1 and CDR2: KGHDR, SFDVKD. Trimming took 5 bases from V and 14 from J; bases not matched to a gene: 10. CDR3 coding DNA: TGTGCCACCAGTGGACCCCAGGGGGCAAGGAAGTTCTTC. It is translated as CATSGPQGARKFF.

V gene TRBV28 combines with J gene TRBJ1-2; 7 nucleotides match TRBD1. With 6 bases clipped from V and 8 bases from J, the junction kept 9 bases outside the gene matches. The CDR3 covers 13 residues. The germline V gene encodes CDR1 MDHEN and CDR2 SYDVKM. As DNA, the CDR3 is TGTGCCAGCAGGGGAACAGGGGCGCGGGGCTACACCTTC. Its protein is CASRGTGARGYTF.

On this clonotype itself: A much larger clone differs from this one at a single base, so this may be a read error. The chain couples TRBV11-2 to TRBJ1-4; 7 nucleotides line up with TRBD1. The CDR3 totals 15 residues. In germline, CDR1 is SGHAT, CDR2 FQNNGV. In DNA form, the CDR3 reads TGTGCCAGCGGCTTCCCGACAGGGACTAATGAAAAACTGTTTTTT. It encodes CASGFPTGTNEKLFF.